This TCR beta chain was found in a study of metastatic and nonmetastatic thyroid tumors. At the level of the study: It was across blood and tumor or nodule tissue from malignant and benign thyroid patients that repertoires were compared. Study-wide findings and caveats: Compared with benign nodules, malignant thyroid tumors were reported to have significantly higher TCR beta diversity in both blood and tumor.

No patient received treatment before thyroid surgery. A few counts support this clone. Antigen unknown. The germline gives CDR1 LNHDA, CDR2 SQIVND (reference sequence). The CDR3 length is 16 residues. Trimming took off 0 bases at V and 5 bases at J, with 16 bases between the two ends. TCRdb reassembled clones from the PCR reads with MiXCR. The sample shows under 100,000 clones, around 7.8% of them seen only once. Material for sequencing was blood. The receptor comes from a female donor with papillary thyroid cancer or a benign thyroid nodule (not recorded which). Some clones in this sample may be carry-over from other donors' samples. The V and J genes are TRBV19 and TRBJ2-5; D perhaps matches TRBD2 (6 bases). This CDR3 is CASSIEAGGNWETQYF. The DNA for the CDR3 is TGTGCCAGTAGTATAGAAGCGGGTGGGAATTGGGAGACCCAGTACTTC.